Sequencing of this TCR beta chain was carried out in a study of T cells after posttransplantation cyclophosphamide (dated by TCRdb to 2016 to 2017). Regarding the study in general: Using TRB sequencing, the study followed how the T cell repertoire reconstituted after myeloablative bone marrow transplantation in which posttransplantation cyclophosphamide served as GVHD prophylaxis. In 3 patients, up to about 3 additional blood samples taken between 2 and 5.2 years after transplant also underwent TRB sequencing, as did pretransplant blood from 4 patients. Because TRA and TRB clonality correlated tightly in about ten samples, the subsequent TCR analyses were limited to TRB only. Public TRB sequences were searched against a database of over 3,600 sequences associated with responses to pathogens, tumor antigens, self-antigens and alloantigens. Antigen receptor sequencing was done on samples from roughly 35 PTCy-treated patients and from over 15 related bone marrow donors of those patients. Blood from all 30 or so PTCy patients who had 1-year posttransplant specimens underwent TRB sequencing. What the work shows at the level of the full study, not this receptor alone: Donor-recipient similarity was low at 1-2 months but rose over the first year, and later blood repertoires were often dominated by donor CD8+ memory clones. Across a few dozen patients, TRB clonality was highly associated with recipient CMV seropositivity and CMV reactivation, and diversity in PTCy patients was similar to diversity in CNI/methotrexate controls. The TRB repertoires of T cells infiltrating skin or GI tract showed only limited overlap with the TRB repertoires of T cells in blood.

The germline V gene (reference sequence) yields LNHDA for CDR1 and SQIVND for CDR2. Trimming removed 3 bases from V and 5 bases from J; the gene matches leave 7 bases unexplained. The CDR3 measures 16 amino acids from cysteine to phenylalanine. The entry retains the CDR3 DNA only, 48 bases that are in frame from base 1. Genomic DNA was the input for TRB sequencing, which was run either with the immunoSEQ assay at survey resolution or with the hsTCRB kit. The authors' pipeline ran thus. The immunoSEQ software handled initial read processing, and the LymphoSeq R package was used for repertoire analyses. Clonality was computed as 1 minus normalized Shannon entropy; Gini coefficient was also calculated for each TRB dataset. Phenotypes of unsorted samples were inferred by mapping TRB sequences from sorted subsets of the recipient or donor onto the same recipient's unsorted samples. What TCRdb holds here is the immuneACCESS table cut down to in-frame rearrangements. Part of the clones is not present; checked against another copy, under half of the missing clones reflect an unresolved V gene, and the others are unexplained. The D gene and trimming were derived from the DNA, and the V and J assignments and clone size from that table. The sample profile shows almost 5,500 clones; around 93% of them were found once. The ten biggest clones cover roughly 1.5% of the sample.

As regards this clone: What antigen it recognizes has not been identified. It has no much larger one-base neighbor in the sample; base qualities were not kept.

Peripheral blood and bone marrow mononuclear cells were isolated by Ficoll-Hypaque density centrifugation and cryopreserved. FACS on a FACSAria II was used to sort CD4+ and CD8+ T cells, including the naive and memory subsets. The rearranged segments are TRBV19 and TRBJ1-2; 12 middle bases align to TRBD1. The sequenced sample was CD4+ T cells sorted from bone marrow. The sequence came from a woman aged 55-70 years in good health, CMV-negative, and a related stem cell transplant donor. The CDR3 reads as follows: CASSMGDRGRRYGYTF. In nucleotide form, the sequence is TGTGCCAGTAGTATGGGGGACAGGGGGCGCCGGTATGGCTACACCTTC.